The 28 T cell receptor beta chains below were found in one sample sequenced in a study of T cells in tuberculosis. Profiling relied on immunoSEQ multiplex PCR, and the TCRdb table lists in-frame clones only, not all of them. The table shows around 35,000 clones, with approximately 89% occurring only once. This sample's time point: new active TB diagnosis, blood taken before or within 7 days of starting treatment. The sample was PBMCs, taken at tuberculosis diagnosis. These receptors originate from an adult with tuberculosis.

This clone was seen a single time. For the CDR3, the DNA is TGTGCCAGCAGCTTATACAGGAACACTGAAGCTTTCTTT. Translation: CASSLYRNTEAFF. The V gene is TRBV11-2, the J gene TRBJ1-1, with D uncertain. The CDR3 spans 13 residues. The V gene's germline CDR1 is SGHAT and CDR2 FQNNGV. Trimming shortened V by 2 bases and J by 1 base, and 5 bases separated the two germline ends.

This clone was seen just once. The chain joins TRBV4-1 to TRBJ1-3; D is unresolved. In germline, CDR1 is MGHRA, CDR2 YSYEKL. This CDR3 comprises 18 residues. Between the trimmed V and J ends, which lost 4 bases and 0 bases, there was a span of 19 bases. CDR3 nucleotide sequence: TGCGCCAGCAGCCCAGAGGATCTAGGTTGGAGCTCTGGAAACACCATATATTTT. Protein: CASSPEDLGWSSGNTIYF.

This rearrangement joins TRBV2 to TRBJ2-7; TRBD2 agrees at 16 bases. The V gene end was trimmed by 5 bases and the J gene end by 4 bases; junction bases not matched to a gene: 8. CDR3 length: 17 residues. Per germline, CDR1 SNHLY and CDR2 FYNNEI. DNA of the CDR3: TGTGCCAGCAGTATCGGGACTAGCGGGGGGGCCGGATACGAGCAGTACTTC. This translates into CASSIGTSGGAGYEQYF.

CDR3 in amino acids: CASSLGQGKGSPLHF. The CDR3 DNA reads TGTGCCAGCAGCTTAGGGCAGGGAAAGGGATCACCCCTCCACTTT. The V gene is TRBV7-2, the J gene TRBJ1-6, with D tentatively TRBD1 (5 bases). This CDR3 region has 15 residues. Trimming stripped 1 base from V and 10 bases from J, with 14 bases between. CDR1 and CDR2 (germline): SGHTA, FQGNSA.

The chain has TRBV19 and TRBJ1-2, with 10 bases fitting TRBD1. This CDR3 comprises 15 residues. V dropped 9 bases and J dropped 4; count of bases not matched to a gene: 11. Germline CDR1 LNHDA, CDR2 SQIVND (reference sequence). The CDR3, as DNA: TGTGCCAGCGATGAAACGACAGGGGGCATCTATGGCTACACCTTC. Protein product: CASDETTGGIYGYTF.

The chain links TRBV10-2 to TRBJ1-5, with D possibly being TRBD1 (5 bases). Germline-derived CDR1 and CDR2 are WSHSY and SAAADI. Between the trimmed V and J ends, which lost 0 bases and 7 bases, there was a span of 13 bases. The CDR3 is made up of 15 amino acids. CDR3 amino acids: CASSESRQKGQPQHF. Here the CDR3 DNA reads TGCGCCAGCAGTGAGTCGAGGCAGAAGGGGCAGCCCCAGCATTTT.

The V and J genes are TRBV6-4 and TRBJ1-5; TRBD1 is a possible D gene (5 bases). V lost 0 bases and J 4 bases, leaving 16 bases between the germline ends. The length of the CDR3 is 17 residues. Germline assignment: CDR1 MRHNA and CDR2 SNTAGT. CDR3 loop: CASSDSRDSIANQPQHF. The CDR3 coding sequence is TGTGCCAGCAGTGACTCTCGGGACTCCATAGCAAATCAGCCCCAGCATTTT.

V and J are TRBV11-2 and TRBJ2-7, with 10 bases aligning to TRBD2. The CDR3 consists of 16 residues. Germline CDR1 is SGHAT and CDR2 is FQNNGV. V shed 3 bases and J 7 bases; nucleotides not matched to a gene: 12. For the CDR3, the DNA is TGTGCCAGCAGCTTTTTAGCGGGGGGATCCTCCTCAGAGCAGTACTTC. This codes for CASSFLAGGSSSEQYF.

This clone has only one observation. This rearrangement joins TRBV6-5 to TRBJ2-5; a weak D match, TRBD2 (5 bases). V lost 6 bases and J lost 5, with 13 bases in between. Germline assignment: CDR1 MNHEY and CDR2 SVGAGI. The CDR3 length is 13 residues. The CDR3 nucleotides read TGTGCCAGCAGCCCGTACGGGGAGGAGACCCAGTACTTC. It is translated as CASSPYGEETQYF.

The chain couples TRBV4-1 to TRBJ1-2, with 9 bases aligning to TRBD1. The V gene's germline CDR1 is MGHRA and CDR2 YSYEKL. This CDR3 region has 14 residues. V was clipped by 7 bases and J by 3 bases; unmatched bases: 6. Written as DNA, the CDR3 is TGCGCCAGCAACACTTGGACAGGGGACTATGGCTACACCTTC. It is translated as CASNTWTGDYGYTF.

DNA of the CDR3: TGTGCCAGCAGCTTCCCCGGGACAGGGATCTATGGCTACACCTTC. Its protein product is CASSFPGTGIYGYTF. The chain recombines TRBV5-4 with TRBJ1-2; 9 bases are shared with TRBD1. The CDR3 sequence is 15 residues long. With 2 bases clipped from V and 4 bases from J, the junction kept 6 bases outside the gene matches. In germline, CDR1 is SGHNT, CDR2 YYREEE (reference sequence).

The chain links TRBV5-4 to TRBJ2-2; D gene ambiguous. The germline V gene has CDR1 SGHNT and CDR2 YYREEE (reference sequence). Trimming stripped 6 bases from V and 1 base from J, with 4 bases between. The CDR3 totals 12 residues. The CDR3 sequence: CASTGNTGELFF. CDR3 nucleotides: TGTGCCAGCACGGGGAACACCGGGGAGCTGTTTTTT.

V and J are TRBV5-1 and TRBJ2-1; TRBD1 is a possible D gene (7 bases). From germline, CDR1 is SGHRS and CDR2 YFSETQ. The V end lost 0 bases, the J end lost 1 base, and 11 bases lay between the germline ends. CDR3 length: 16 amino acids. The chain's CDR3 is CASSLAGGGSYNEQFF. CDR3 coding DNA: TGCGCCAGCAGCTTGGCAGGGGGAGGATCCTACAATGAGCAGTTCTTC.

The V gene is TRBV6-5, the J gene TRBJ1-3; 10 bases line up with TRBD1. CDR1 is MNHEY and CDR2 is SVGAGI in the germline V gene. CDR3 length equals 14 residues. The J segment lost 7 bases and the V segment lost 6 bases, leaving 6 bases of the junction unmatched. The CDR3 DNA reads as TGTGCCAGCAGACGACAGGGGGCGAAGAACACCATATATTTT. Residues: CASRRQGAKNTIYF.

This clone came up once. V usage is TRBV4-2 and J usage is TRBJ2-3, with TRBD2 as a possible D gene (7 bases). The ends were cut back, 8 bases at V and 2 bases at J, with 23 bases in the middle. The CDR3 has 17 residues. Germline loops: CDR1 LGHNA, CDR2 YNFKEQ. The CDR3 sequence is CASRLRWAGAPTDTQYF. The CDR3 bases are TGTGCCAGCCGCTTGAGGTGGGCGGGGGCCCCCACAGATACGCAGTATTTT.

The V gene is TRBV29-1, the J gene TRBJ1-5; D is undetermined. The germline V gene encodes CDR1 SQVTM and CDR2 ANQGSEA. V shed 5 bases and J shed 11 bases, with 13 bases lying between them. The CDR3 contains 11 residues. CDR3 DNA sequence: TGCAGCGTTTGGGCCCCCGACGCCCAGCATTTT. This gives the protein CSVWAPDAQHF.

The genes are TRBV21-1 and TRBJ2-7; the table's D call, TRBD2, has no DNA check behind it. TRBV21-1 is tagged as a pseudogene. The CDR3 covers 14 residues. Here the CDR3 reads CASSSLEETYEQYF. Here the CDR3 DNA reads TGTGCCAGCAGTTCTTTGGAGGAAACCTACGAGCAGTACTTC.

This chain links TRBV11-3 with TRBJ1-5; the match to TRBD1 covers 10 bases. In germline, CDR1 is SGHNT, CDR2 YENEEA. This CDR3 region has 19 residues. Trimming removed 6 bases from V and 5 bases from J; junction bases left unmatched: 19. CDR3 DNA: TGTGCCAGCAGTGAATCCTCCGGGACAGGGGTAGTGAGGGATCAGCCCCAGCATTTT. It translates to CASSESSGTGVVRDQPQHF.

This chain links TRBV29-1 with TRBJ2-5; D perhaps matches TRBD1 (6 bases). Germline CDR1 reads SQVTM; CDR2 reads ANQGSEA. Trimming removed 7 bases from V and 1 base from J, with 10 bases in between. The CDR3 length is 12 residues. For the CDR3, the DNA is TGCAGCGGCAGGGGTCTCCAAGAGACCCAGTACTTC. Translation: CSGRGLQETQYF. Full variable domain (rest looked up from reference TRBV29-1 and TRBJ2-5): SAVISQKPSRDICQRGTSLTIQCQVDSQVTMMFWYRQQPGQSLTLIATANQGSEATYESGFVIDKFPISRPNLTFSTLTVSNMSPEDSSIYLCSGRGLQETQYFGPGTRLLVL.

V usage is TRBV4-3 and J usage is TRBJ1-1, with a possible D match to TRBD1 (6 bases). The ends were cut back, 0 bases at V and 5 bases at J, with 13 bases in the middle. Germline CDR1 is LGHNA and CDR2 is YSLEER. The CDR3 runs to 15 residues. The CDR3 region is CASSQENRAWTEAFF. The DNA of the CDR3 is TGCGCCAGCAGCCAAGAGAACAGGGCGTGGACTGAAGCTTTCTTT.

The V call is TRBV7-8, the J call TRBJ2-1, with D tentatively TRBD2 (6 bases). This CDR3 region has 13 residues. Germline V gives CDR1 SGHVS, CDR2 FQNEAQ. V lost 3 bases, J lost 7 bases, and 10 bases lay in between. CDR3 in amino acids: CASSLTRKNEQFF. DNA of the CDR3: TGTGCCAGCAGCTTGACTAGAAAGAATGAGCAGTTCTTC.

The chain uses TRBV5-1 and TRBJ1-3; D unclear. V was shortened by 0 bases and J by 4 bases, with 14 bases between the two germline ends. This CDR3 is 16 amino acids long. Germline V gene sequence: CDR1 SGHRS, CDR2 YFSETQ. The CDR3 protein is CASSLGLPTQGNTIYF. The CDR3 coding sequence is TGCGCCAGCAGCTTGGGTTTACCTACGCAAGGAAACACCATATATTTT.

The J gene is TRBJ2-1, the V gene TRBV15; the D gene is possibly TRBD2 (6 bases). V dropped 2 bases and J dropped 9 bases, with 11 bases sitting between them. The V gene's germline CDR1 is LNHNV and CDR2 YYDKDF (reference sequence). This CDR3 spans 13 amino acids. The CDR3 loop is CATSRSGVAEQFF. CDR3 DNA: TGTGCCACCAGCAGATCGGGGGTAGCTGAGCAGTTCTTC.

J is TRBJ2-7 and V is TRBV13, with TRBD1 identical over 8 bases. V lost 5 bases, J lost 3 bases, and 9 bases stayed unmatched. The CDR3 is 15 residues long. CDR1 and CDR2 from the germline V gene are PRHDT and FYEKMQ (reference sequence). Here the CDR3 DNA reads TGTGCCAGCAGCCCCCCGGGGACAGGCCGCTACGAGCAGTACTTC. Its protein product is CASSPPGTGRYEQYF.

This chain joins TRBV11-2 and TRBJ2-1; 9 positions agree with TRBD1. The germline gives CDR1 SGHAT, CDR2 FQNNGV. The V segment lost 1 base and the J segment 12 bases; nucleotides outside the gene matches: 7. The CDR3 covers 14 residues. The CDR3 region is CASSLGGQGKWQFF. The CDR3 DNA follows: TGTGCCAGCAGCTTAGGGGGACAGGGAAAATGGCAGTTCTTC.

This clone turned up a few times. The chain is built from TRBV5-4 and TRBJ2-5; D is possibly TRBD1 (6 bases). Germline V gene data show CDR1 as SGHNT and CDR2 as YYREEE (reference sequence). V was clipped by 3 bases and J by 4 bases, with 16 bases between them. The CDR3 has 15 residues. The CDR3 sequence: CASSSGHPPRETQYF. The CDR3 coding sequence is TGTGCCAGCAGCTCGGGACACCCGCCGCGAGAGACCCAGTACTTC.

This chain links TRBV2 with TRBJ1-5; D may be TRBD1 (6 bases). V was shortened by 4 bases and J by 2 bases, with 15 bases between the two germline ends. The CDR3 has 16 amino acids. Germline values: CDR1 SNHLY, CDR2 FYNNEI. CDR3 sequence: CASSVMGGGGNQPQHF. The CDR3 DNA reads TGTGCCAGCAGTGTGATGGGAGGGGGGGGCAATCAGCCCCAGCATTTT. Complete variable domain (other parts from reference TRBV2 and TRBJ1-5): EPEVTQTPSHQVTQMGQEVILRCVPISNHLYFYWYRQILGQKVEFLVSFYNNEISEKSEIFDDQFSVERPDGSNFTLKIRSTKLEDSAMYFCASSVMGGGGNQPQHFGDGTRLSIL.

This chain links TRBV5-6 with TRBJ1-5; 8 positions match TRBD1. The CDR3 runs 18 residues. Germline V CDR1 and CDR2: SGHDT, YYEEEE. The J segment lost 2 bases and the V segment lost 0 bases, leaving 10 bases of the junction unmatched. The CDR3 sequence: CASSLGFGGQDRNQPQHF. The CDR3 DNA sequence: TGTGCCAGCAGCTTGGGGTTTGGGGGACAGGATCGCAATCAGCCCCAGCATTTT.